The 30 T cell receptor beta chains reported below all come from one sample, sequenced in a study of T cells in Graves' hyperthyroidism and ophthalmopathy. There were TCR beta CDR3 regions amplified from RNA transcripts. HTBI primers were the set used in a first-round RT-PCR of the TCR CDR3. TCRdb used MiXCR to reprocess the multiplex PCR reads, holding one entry per CDR3 protein. Here the sample spans hundreds of thousands of distinct CDR3 sequences, about 19% being singletons. Material: blood. The receptors were gathered from a woman in her 50s with Graves' hyperthyroidism that later progressed to Graves' ophthalmopathy.

About this clonotype: The junction does not match germline at one end; this may be a read error. The chain couples TRBV7-6 to TRBJ2-1; 10 nucleotides align to TRBD1. CDR1 and CDR2 (germline): SGHVS, FNYEAQ. CDR3 size: 15 residues. CDR3 sequence: CASRLAGQGSNEQFF. Written as DNA, the CDR3 is TGTGCCAGCAGATTAGCGGGACAGGGGTCCAATGAGCAGTTCTTC.

J is TRBJ1-1 and V is TRBV4-1, with D possibly TRBD1 on 6 matching bases. V was cut by 4 bases and J by 4 bases, with 19 bases left in between. The CDR3 contains 16 residues. Germline V gene lookup returns CDR1 MGHRA and CDR2 YSYEKL. CDR3 loop: CASSPNSGAPGTEAFF. The CDR3, as DNA: TGCGCCAGCAGCCCTAACTCAGGGGCGCCAGGCACTGAAGCTTTCTTT.

This clonotype was detected only a few times. The chain links TRBV7-6 to TRBJ1-6, with 7 bases lining up with TRBD1. The CDR3 sequence is 18 residues long. Germline-derived CDR1 and CDR2 are SGHVS and FNYEAQ. V shed 0 bases, J shed 5 bases, and the junction held 10 bases outside the gene matches. The CDR3 nucleotides read TGTGCCAGCAGCTTAGCGACAGGGCGGAATTTAAATAATTCACCCCTCCACTTT. Translation gives CASSLATGRNLNNSPLHF.

This clonotype was counted between two and nine times. The chain is built from TRBV20-1 and TRBJ2-7, with 7 nucleotides matching TRBD1. Germline CDR1 is DFQATT and CDR2 is SNEGSKA (reference sequence). V was pared by 5 bases and J by 0 bases, with 7 bases of the junction left unmatched. The length of the CDR3 is 14 residues. Here the CDR3 DNA reads TGCAGTGCTCTCGCACAGGGGCACTCCTACGAGCAGTACTTC. Amino acid sequence: CSALAQGHSYEQYF.

This clonotype was observed at least ten times. The chain links TRBV12-3 or TRBV12-4 to TRBJ1-1; 7 bases map to TRBD1. The CDR3 consists of 15 residues. Unmatched junction bases numbered 10, after V lost 8 bases and J lost 1 base. The CDR3 sequence: CASGYTGQQNTEAFF. CDR3 in DNA: TGTGCCAGCGGGTACACGGGACAGCAGAACACTGAAGCTTTCTTT.

This clonotype was detected ten times or more. The chain couples TRBV7-2 to TRBJ2-1, with D uncertain. Trimming removed 4 bases at V and 0 bases at J, with 13 bases between. The CDR3 sequence is 16 residues long. Germline V gives CDR1 SGHTA, CDR2 FQGNSA. CDR3 nucleotide sequence: TGTGCCAGCAGCTCCAGGACGGTGAGCTCCTACAATGAGCAGTTCTTC. Its protein product is CASSSRTVSSYNEQFF.

In its sample, this clonotype was seen a few times. This rearrangement joins TRBV5-1 to TRBJ2-1; D may match TRBD1 or TRBD2 (5 bases each). This CDR3 has 16 amino acids. Germline lookup yields CDR1 SGHRS and CDR2 YFSETQ. Trimming cost V 3 bases and J 0 bases, with 13 bases left between them. The CDR3 here is CASSWDVKSSYNEQFF. DNA of the CDR3: TGCGCCAGCAGCTGGGACGTCAAGAGCTCCTACAATGAGCAGTTCTTC.

The rearrangement joins TRBV20-1 to TRBJ2-5; 7 positions agree with TRBD2. V shed 5 bases and J 10 bases; nucleotides not matched to a gene: 7. The CDR3 runs to 11 residues. Germline CDR1 and CDR2: DFQATT and SNEGSKA (reference sequence). CDR3 in amino acids: CSAEAGEGQYF. In DNA form, the CDR3 reads TGCAGTGCTGAGGCCGGGGAGGGCCAGTACTTC.

This clonotype was counted at least ten times. The chain uses TRBV5-1 and TRBJ2-3; D is perhaps TRBD1 (6 bases). Germline CDR1 SGHRS, CDR2 YFSETQ. Trimming stripped 4 bases from V and 5 bases from J, with 11 bases between. There are 13 residues in the CDR3. The CDR3 DNA reads as TGCGCCAGCAGCACGGACAGTAGAGATACGCAGTATTTT. It translates to CASSTDSRDTQYF.

This clonotype was observed many times. The chain links TRBV30 to TRBJ1-1; no clear D gene. V dropped 2 bases and J dropped 4 bases, with 11 bases sitting between them. There are 13 residues in the CDR3. In germline, CDR1 is GTSNPN, CDR2 SVGIG (reference sequence). The chain's CDR3 is CAWSPRVFTEAFF. The CDR3 DNA sequence: TGTGCCTGGAGTCCTCGGGTTTTCACTGAAGCTTTCTTT.

Only a few counts were recorded for this clonotype. The chain couples TRBV30 to TRBJ1-6; no firm D call. The CDR3 has 14 amino acids. Trimming shortened V by 4 bases and J by 7 bases, and 14 bases separated the two germline ends. Germline assignment: CDR1 GTSNPN and CDR2 SVGIG (reference sequence). CDR3 region: CAWNGGSENSPLHF. The CDR3 bases are TGTGCCTGGAATGGTGGGTCAGAAAATTCACCCCTCCACTTT.

This clonotype showed up many times. This sequence joins TRBV11-2 and TRBJ2-5, with D unresolved. The V end was cut by 0 bases, the J end by 7 bases, with 18 bases between. Germline CDR1 is SGHAT and CDR2 is FQNNGV. The CDR3 is 16 amino acids. The CDR3 loop reads CASSLEVAVGGSTQYF. Here the CDR3 DNA reads TGTGCCAGCAGCTTAGAGGTCGCCGTCGGCGGCTCGACCCAGTACTTC.

The chain employs TRBV20-1 and TRBJ1-5, with D possibly matching TRBD1 (5 bases). The CDR3 contains 17 residues. The germline CDR1 and CDR2 sequences are DFQATT and SNEGSKA (reference sequence). With 5 bases removed from V and 1 base from J, the gap between germline ends came to 21 bases. The CDR3 coding sequence is TGCAGTGCTTCGGCATTCCCGGGACGGGCAAGCAATCAGCCCCAGCATTTT. It specifies CSASAFPGRASNQPQHF.

This clonotype was seen ten or more times. The chain is built from TRBV30 and TRBJ1-1, with D possibly TRBD1 on 5 matching bases. Germline assignment: CDR1 GTSNPN and CDR2 SVGIG (reference sequence). This CDR3 region has 11 residues. Trimming shortened V by 3 bases and J by 6 bases, and 8 bases separated the two germline ends. CDR3 residues: CAWRGVAEAFF. DNA for the CDR3: TGTGCCTGGAGGGGGGTCGCTGAAGCTTTCTTT. Supplemented by reference TRBV30 and TRBJ1-1, the full variable domain reads SQTIHQWPATLVQPVGSPLSLECTVEGTSNPNLYWYRQAAGRGLQLLFYSVGIGQISSEVPQNLSASRPQDRQFILSSKKLLLSDSGFYLCAWRGVAEAFFGQGTRLTVV.

This clonotype has at least ten counts. J is TRBJ2-1 and V is TRBV27, with D perhaps matching TRBD1 (5 bases). The length of the CDR3 is 14 residues. V lost 2 bases to trimming and J lost 7 bases, with 12 bases between them. Germline CDR1 and CDR2: MNHEY and SMNVEV (reference sequence). CDR3 in amino acids: CASSLGGRANEQFF. The CDR3 DNA reads TGTGCCAGCAGTTTAGGTGGCAGGGCGAATGAGCAGTTCTTC.

This clonotype was found many times. The chain joins TRBV10-2 to TRBJ1-5; D gene unclear. This CDR3 spans 13 amino acids. Per the germline V gene, CDR1 is WSHSY and CDR2 is SAAADI. V was pared by 0 bases and J by 8 bases, with 8 bases between. CDR3 nucleotides: TGCGCCAGCAGTGAGTCGTTTTCGGAGCCCCAGCATTTT. Protein: CASSESFSEPQHF.

The chain couples TRBV7-3 to TRBJ2-2, with 12 bases identical to TRBD1. V was clipped by 3 bases and J by 7 bases; unmatched bases: 6. From germline, CDR1 is SGHTA and CDR2 FQGTGA. The CDR3 is 16 amino acids. This chain's CDR3 is CASSFRDRGPVGELFF. In DNA, the CDR3 is TGTGCCAGCAGCTTTCGGGACAGGGGGCCGGTCGGGGAGCTGTTTTTT. The full variable domain, rest sourced from reference TRBV7-3 and TRBJ2-2, is GAGVSQTPSNKVTEKGKYVELRCDPISGHTALYWYRQSLGQGPEFLIYFQGTGAADDSGLPNDRFFAVRPEGSVSTLKIQRTERGDSAVYLCASSFRDRGPVGELFFGEGSRLTVL.

In its sample, this clonotype was seen many times. The V and J genes are TRBV20-1 and TRBJ2-3; no definite D call. The V end lost 1 base, the J end lost 4 bases, and 12 bases lay between the germline ends. The germline CDR1 and CDR2 sequences are DFQATT and SNEGSKA (reference sequence). The CDR3 sequence is 14 residues long. The chain's CDR3 is CSARGGRWADTQYF. Here the CDR3 DNA reads TGCAGTGCTAGAGGCGGTCGATGGGCAGATACGCAGTATTTT.

This clonotype was seen many times. V and J are TRBV3-1 and TRBJ2-1; D possibly matches TRBD1 or TRBD2 (6 bases each). CDR3 length: 16 residues. V was cut by 7 bases and J by 9 bases, with 25 bases left in between. CDR1 and CDR2 from the germline V gene are LGHDT and YNNKEL (reference sequence). DNA of the CDR3: TGTGCCAGCACACATGGTGGGGGACGGGGGCATATTGAGCAGTTCTTC. It is translated as CASTHGGGRGHIEQFF.

This rearrangement joins TRBV4-1 to TRBJ1-4, with D perhaps TRBD1 (5 bases). Trimming took 3 bases from V and 5 from J, leaving 16 bases between them. CDR1 and CDR2 from the germline V gene are MGHRA and YSYEKL. CDR3 length: 16 residues. CDR3 DNA: TGCGCCAGCAGCCAGGTTTGGGACCCCGGGAATGAAAAACTGTTTTTT. It yields the protein CASSQVWDPGNEKLFF.

The genes are TRBV5-4 and TRBJ1-6; a possible D gene is TRBD1 (6 bases). V was clipped by 4 bases and J by 12 bases, with 23 bases between them. This CDR3 has 16 amino acids. Germline assignment: CDR1 SGHNT and CDR2 YYREEE (reference sequence). CDR3 loop: CASSTPGQHLLEPLHF. For the CDR3, the DNA is TGTGCCAGCAGCACTCCAGGACAGCACCTTCTTGAACCCCTCCACTTT.

This clonotype was counted a single time. A much larger clone is a single base away; this may be a read error. The chain is built from TRBV7-2 and TRBJ2-7; D gene uncertain. The V gene lost 5 bases and the J gene lost 7 bases, with 12 bases spanning the gap. Germline values: CDR1 SGHTA, CDR2 FQGNSA. This CDR3 contains 12 residues. This CDR3 is CASSRDAGEQYF. As DNA, the CDR3 is TGTGCCAGCAGCCGAGATGCCGGGGAGCAGTACTTC.

This clonotype has a handful of counts. A read error may account for a junction end that differs from germline. V is TRBV6-5 and J is TRBJ1-5; D gene ambiguous. The CDR3 has 13 amino acids. Germline V gene data show CDR1 as MNHEY and CDR2 as SVGAGI. The CDR3 sequence: CAGSYCRDQPQHF. The CDR3, as DNA: TGTGCCGGCAGTTACTGCCGGGATCAGCCCCAGCATTTT.

In regard to this clonotype: The junction departs from germline at one end; a sequencing error may be responsible. The chain recombines TRBV15 with TRBJ2-2, with a weak D call TRBD2 (5 bases). Germline CDR1 is LNHNV and CDR2 is YYDKDF (reference sequence). This CDR3 is built from 18 residues. CDR3 in DNA: TGTGCCACCAGCAGAGATGAAGGTTTCGGGCTAAACACCGGGGAGCTGCTTTTT. This translates into CATSRDEGFGLNTGELLF.

The CDR3 nucleotides read TGTGCCAGCACTGACATCTCCTACAATGAGCAGTTCTTC. Translating it yields CASTDISYNEQFF. The rearrangement joins TRBV2 to TRBJ2-1; D call uncertain. Trimming shortened V by 7 bases and J by 0 bases, and 7 bases separated the two germline ends. Germline values: CDR1 SNHLY, CDR2 FYNNEI. This CDR3 spans 13 amino acids.

This clonotype was recorded at least ten times. The chain joins TRBV11-3 to TRBJ2-4; D remains ambiguous. The CDR3 has 13 residues. Per germline, CDR1 SGHNT and CDR2 YENEEA. Trimming left V 1 base short and J 5 bases short, with 6 bases between. CDR3 sequence reads: CASSLGAQNIQYF. The CDR3 DNA reads TGTGCCAGCAGCTTAGGGGCTCAAAACATTCAGTACTTC.

J is TRBJ1-1 and V is TRBV4-1; D unresolved. V lost 7 bases and J 2 bases, leaving 17 bases between the germline ends. This CDR3 has 15 residues. Germline CDR1 is MGHRA and CDR2 is YSYEKL. CDR3 in DNA: TGCGCCAGCACCCTAGTGCGGGGATTAAACACTGAAGCTTTCTTT. This gives the protein CASTLVRGLNTEAFF.

This clonotype was counted a few times. The chain uses TRBV5-7 and TRBJ1-1; 7 bases map to TRBD1. TRBV5-7 is an ORF, with its function uncertain. Trimming removed 4 bases from V and 3 bases from J; junction bases left unmatched: 15. The CDR3 extends over 17 amino acids. CDR3 DNA sequence: TGTGCCAGCAGCCAGCACCCAACAGGGGCGACGGACACTGAAGCTTTCTTT. Translation: CASSQHPTGATDTEAFF.

V is TRBV7-8 and J is TRBJ1-1, with 7 nucleotides matching TRBD1. CDR3 length: 17 residues. V dropped 5 bases and J dropped 0; count of bases not matched to a gene: 12. Per germline, CDR1 SGHVS and CDR2 FQNEAQ. The CDR3 loop is CASSISRDRYLNTEAFF. DNA for the CDR3: TGTGCCAGCAGCATAAGCCGGGACAGATATTTGAACACTGAAGCTTTCTTT.

This clonotype was counted a few times. This rearrangement joins TRBV4-1 to TRBJ1-2; 10 bases match TRBD1. Germline V gene lookup returns CDR1 MGHRA and CDR2 YSYEKL. Trimming removed 1 base from V and 4 bases from J; junction bases left unmatched: 0. There are 14 residues in the CDR3. The CDR3: CASSQGDRGYGYTF. CDR3 bases: TGCGCCAGCAGCCAAGGGGACAGGGGCTATGGCTACACCTTC.